This T cell receptor (beta chain) came from a study of identical twins' blood T cells. In TCRdb, the 5' RACE reads were re-called with MiXCR into one record per CDR3 protein. In the table there are fewer than 450,000 distinct CDR3 sequences, roughly 28% of which are singletons. The clonotype was recovered from a woman between 18 and 50 years old in good health. The sequencing sample was made of PBMCs.

Here the CDR3 reads CASITPYTGSEAFF. The CDR3, as DNA: TGTGCCAGCATTACCCCTTATACGGGTTCTGAAGCTTTCTTT. The chain joins TRBV6-5 to TRBJ1-1; D remains ambiguous. Germline CDR1 MNHEY, CDR2 SVGAGI. Between the trimmed V and J ends, which lost 7 bases and 6 bases, there was a span of 18 bases. The CDR3 totals 14 residues.